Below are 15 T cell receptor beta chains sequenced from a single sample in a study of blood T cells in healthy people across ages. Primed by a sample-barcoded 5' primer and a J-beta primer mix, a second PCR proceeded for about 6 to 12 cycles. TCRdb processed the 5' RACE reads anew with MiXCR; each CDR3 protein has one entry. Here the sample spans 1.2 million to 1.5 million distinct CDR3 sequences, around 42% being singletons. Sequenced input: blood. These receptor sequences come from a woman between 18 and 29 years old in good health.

The CDR3: CASSQDRWSGQPVGTQYF. The CDR3 DNA reads as TGTGCCAGCAGCCAAGATAGATGGTCGGGACAGCCCGTGGGGACGCAGTATTTT. The chain uses TRBV3-1 and TRBJ2-3; TRBD1 aligns across 7 bases. Germline V gene data show CDR1 as LGHDT and CDR2 as YNNKEL (reference sequence). CDR3 size: 18 residues. With V trimmed by 0 bases and J by 9 bases, 18 bases remained unmatched.

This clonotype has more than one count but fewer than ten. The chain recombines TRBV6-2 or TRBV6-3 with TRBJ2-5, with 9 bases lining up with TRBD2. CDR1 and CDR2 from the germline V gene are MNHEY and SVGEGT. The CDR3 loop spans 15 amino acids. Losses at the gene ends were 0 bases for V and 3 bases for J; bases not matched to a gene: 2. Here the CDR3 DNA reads TGTGCCAGCAGTTACTCCCTAGCGGGGAAAGAGACCCAGTACTTC. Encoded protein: CASSYSLAGKETQYF.

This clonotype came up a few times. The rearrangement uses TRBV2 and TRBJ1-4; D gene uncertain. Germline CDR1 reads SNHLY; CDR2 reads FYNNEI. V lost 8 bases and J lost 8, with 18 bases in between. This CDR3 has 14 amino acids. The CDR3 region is CASVSTSGREKLFF. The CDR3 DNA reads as TGTGCCAGCGTGAGCACATCCGGGAGAGAAAAACTGTTTTTT. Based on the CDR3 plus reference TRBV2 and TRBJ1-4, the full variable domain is EPEVTQTPSHQVTQMGQEVILRCVPISNHLYFYWYRQILGQKVEFLVSFYNNEISEKSEIFDDQFSVERPDGSNFTLKIRSTKLEDSAMYFCASVSTSGREKLFFGSGTQLSVL.

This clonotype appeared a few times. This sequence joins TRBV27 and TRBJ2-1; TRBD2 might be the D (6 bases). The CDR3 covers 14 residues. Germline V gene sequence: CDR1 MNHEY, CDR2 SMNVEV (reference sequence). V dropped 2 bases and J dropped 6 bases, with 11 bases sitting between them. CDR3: CASSLAGNFNEQFF. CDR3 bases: TGTGCCAGCAGTTTAGCGGGAAACTTCAATGAGCAGTTCTTC.

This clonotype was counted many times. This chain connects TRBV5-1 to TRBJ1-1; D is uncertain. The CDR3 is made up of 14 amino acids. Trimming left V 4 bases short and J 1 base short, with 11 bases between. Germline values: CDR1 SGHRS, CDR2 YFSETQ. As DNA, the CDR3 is TGCGCCAGCAGCCCCCGGACCGAGAACACTGAAGCTTTCTTT. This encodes CASSPRTENTEAFF.

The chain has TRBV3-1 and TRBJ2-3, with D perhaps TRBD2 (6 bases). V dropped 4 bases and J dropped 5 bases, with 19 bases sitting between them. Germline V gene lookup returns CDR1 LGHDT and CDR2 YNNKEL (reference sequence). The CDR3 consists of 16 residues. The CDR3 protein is CASSRRGAVSGDTQYF. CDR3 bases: TGTGCCAGCAGCCGACGCGGGGCGGTTTCGGGAGATACGCAGTATTTT.

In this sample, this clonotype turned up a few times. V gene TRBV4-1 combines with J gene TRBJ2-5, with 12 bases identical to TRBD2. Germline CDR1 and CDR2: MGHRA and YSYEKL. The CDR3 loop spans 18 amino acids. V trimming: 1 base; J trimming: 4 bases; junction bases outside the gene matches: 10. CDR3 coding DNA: TGCGCCAGCAGCCAAGCGAGGGCCAGACTAGCGGGGGCAGAGACCCAGTACTTC. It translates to CASSQARARLAGAETQYF.

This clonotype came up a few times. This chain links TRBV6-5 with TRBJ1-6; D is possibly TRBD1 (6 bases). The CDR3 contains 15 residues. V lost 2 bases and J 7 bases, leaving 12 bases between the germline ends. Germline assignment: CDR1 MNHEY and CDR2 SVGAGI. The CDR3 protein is CASSYNRAGNSPLHF. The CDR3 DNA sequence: TGTGCCAGCAGTTACAACAGGGCGGGGAATTCACCCCTCCACTTT.

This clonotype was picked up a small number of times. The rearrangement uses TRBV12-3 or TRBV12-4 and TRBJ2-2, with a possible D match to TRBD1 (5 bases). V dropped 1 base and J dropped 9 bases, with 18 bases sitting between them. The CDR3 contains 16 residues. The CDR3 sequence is CASSLGGAVTIRELFF. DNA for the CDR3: TGTGCCAGCAGTTTAGGTGGGGCAGTTACTATCCGGGAGCTGTTTTTT.

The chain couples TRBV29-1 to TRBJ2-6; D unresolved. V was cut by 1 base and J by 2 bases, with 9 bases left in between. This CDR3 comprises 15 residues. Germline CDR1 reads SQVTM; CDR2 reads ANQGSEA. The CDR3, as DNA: TGCAGCGTTGAAGGGTGGTCTGCTGGGGCCAACGTCCTGACTTTC. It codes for CSVEGWSAGANVLTF.

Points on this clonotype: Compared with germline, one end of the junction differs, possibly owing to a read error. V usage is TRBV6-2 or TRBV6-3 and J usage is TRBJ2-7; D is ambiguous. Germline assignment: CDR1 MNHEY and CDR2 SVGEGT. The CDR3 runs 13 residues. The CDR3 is CATSDGYSYEQYF. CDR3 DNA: TGTGCCACCAGTGATGGGTACTCCTACGAGCAGTACTTC.

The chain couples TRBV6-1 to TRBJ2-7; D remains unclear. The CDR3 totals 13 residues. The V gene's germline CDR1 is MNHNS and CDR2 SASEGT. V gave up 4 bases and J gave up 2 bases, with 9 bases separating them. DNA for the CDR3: TGTGCCAGCAGTGCGAGCAGTACCTACGAGCAGTACTTC. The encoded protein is CASSASSTYEQYF.

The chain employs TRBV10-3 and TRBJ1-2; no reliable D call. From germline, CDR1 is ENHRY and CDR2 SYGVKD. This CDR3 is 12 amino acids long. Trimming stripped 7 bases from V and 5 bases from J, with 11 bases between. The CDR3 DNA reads TGTGCCATCATGTCCTTCGAGTATGGCTACACCTTC. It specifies CAIMSFEYGYTF.

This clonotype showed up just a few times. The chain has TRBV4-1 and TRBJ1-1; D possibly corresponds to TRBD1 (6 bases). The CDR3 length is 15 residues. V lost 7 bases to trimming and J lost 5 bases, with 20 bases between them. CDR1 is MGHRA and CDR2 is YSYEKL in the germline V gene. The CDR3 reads CASKPGGRGWTEAFF. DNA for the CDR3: TGCGCCAGCAAACCAGGTGGGAGGGGGTGGACTGAAGCTTTCTTT.

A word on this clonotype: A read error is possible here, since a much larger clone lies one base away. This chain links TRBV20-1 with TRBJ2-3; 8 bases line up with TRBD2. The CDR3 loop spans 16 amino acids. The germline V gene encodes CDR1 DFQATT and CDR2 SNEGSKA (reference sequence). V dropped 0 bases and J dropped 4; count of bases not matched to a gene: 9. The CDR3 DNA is TGCAGTGCTAGAGAGTGGGCGAGCGGGAGAGCAGATACGCAGTATTTT. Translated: CSAREWASGRADTQYF.